The 18 T cell receptor beta chains given below trace back to one sample, sequenced in a study of vaccination effects on CD4 cells after COVID-19. The method was immunoSEQ multiplex PCR; TCRdb's version includes in-frame clones alone and lacks a portion of them. In the table there are fewer than 55,000 clones, approximately 75% of which are singletons. Expansion of antigen-specific CD4+ T cells with viral peptide pools was carried out by the ViraFEST assay before sequencing. Cells that had been cultured for 9 to 10 days were the source of isolated CD4+ T cells. The healthy vaccine recipients, who had no prior SARS-CoV-2 infection, showed negative nucleocapsid antibodies. These receptors are not linked to any known antigen. Sequencing was performed on CD4+ T cells from PBMCs cultured with HCoV-OC43 spike peptides, taken before COVID-19 vaccination. Subset of the sample: HCoV-OC43 spike overlapping peptide pool stimulation. These receptors all stem from a human donor who received a COVID-19 vaccine.

The rearrangement uses TRBV2 and TRBJ1-5; D is unclear. The V and J ends lost 7 bases and 7 bases respectively, with 14 bases between them. Germline CDR1 SNHLY, CDR2 FYNNEI. The CDR3 has 13 residues. The CDR3 is CASMGYLEQPQHF. The CDR3 nucleotides read TGTGCCAGCATGGGGTATCTCGAGCAGCCCCAGCATTTT.

The chain uses TRBV5-4 and TRBJ2-6; D is ambiguous. CDR3 length: 13 residues. V lost 4 bases, J lost 0 bases, and 2 bases lay in between. The V gene's germline CDR1 is SGHNT and CDR2 YYREEE (reference sequence). CDR3 nucleotide sequence: TGTGCCAGCAGCACCTCTGGGGCCAACGTCCTGACTTTC. This encodes CASSTSGANVLTF.

The gene calls are TRBV7-9 and TRBJ1-2, with D unresolved. Germline CDR1 SEHNR, CDR2 FQNEAQ (reference sequence). Trimming shortened V by 1 base and J by 4 bases, and 10 bases separated the two germline ends. This CDR3 spans 14 amino acids. The CDR3 protein is CASSLVWRSYGYTF. In nucleotides, the CDR3 is TGTGCCAGCAGCTTAGTTTGGCGGTCCTATGGCTACACCTTC.

The chain links TRBV3-1 (or the pseudogene TRBV3-2) to TRBJ1-5; D is perhaps TRBD1 (5 bases). Trimming took 4 bases from V and 5 from J, leaving 12 bases between them. CDR3 length equals 14 residues. Germline lookup yields CDR1 LGHDT and CDR2 YNNKEL (reference sequence). The CDR3 DNA follows: TGTGCCAGCAGCCCCGGGAGGGGTGATCAGCCCCAGCATTTT. It encodes CASSPGRGDQPQHF.

The CDR3 DNA reads TGTGCCAGCAGCCGATCCTATGACAGGGAGGGAGGCTACACCTTC. Amino acids: CASSRSYDREGGYTF. The rearrangement links TRBV6-5 to TRBJ1-2; 7 bases agree with TRBD1. V shed 6 bases and J 8 bases; nucleotides not matched to a gene: 15. Germline CDR1 is MNHEY and CDR2 is SVGAGI. The CDR3 is 15 residues long.

The V gene is TRBV4-1, the J gene TRBJ1-4, with D tentatively TRBD1 (5 bases). The CDR3 is made up of 17 amino acids. Trimming pared 4 bases from V and 4 bases from J, leaving 19 bases between. Germline CDR1 reads MGHRA; CDR2 reads YSYEKL. The CDR3, as DNA: TGCGCCAGCAGCCTACAGTCCGGGGGAGCGGATAATGAAAAACTGTTTTTT. This encodes CASSLQSGGADNEKLFF.

The V gene is TRBV7-2, the J gene TRBJ1-4; D call uncertain. The CDR3 covers 16 residues. CDR1 and CDR2 (germline): SGHTA, FQGNSA. V was cut by 0 bases and J by 0 bases, with 8 bases left in between. This CDR3 reads CASSLAAPSTNEKLFF. The CDR3 bases are TGTGCCAGCAGCTTAGCGGCACCGTCAACTAATGAAAAACTGTTTTTT.

This chain uses TRBV5-1 with TRBJ2-5; 8 bases align to TRBD2. The CDR3 runs to 16 residues. CDR1 and CDR2 (germline): SGHRS, YFSETQ. Trimming at V came to 0 bases and at J to 2 bases, leaving 6 bases not matched to a gene. The CDR3 DNA sequence: TGCGCCAGCAGCTTGGCCCGGGCGGGGGGACAAGAGACCCAGTACTTC. Its protein product is CASSLARAGGQETQYF.

The CDR3 DNA is TGTGCCAGCAGTGAACCGACTAGCGGGGGCGTCTACGAGCAGTACGTC. Amino acids: CASSEPTSGGVYEQYV. This sequence joins TRBV6-4 and TRBJ2-7; 12 bases are a match to TRBD2. Germline V lookup: CDR1 MRHNA, CDR2 SNTAGT. The CDR3 has 16 residues. The trim removed 3 bases at V and 3 bases at J, leaving 6 bases unmatched.

The chain recombines TRBV3-1 (or the pseudogene TRBV3-2) with TRBJ1-5; D is possibly TRBD1 (6 bases). This CDR3 is 11 amino acids long. The germline V and J ends were trimmed by 8 bases and 7 bases, with 9 bases remaining between them. Germline CDR1 LGHDT, CDR2 YNNKEL (reference sequence). CDR3 residues: CASGRGQPQHF. The CDR3 DNA is TGTGCCAGCGGCAGGGGACAGCCCCAGCATTTT.

The J gene is TRBJ1-4, the V gene TRBV5-1, with D tentatively TRBD1 (5 bases). Trimming took off 4 bases at V and 4 bases at J, with 14 bases between the two ends. The CDR3 has 15 residues. Germline V gives CDR1 SGHRS, CDR2 YFSETQ. CDR3 bases: TGCGCCAGCAGCCATGACAGTACTCTTAATGAAAAACTGTTTTTT. Protein product: CASSHDSTLNEKLFF.

The chain joins TRBV5-1 to TRBJ1-3; 8 bases match TRBD1. V trimming: 3 bases; J trimming: 3 bases; junction bases outside the gene matches: 5. The CDR3 runs 15 residues. Germline CDR1 reads SGHRS; CDR2 reads YFSETQ. CDR3 region: CASSSNTGGGNTIYF. CDR3 in DNA: TGCGCCAGCAGCTCAAACACAGGGGGTGGAAACACCATATATTTT. Supplemented by reference TRBV5-1 and TRBJ1-3, the full variable domain reads KAGVTQTPRYLIKTRGQQVTLSCSPISGHRSVSWYQQTPGQGLQFLFEYFSETQRNKGNFPGRFSGRQFSNSRSEMNVSTLELGDSALYLCASSSNTGGGNTIYFGEGSWLTVV.

The chain uses TRBV5-1 and TRBJ1-1, with D possibly TRBD1 on 5 matching bases. This CDR3 spans 13 amino acids. From germline, CDR1 is SGHRS and CDR2 YFSETQ. With 9 bases removed from V and 1 base from J, the gap between germline ends came to 13 bases. In nucleotides, the CDR3 is TGCGCCACCAGGTGGGGACCGAACACTGAAGCTTTCTTT. It codes for CATRWGPNTEAFF.

This clone was counted once. The chain combines TRBV10-3 with TRBJ2-5; 10 nucleotides agree with TRBD2. Trimming took 4 bases from V and 3 from J; bases not matched to a gene: 2. The CDR3 runs to 14 residues. The germline V gene encodes CDR1 ENHRY and CDR2 SYGVKD. CDR3 region: CAISATSGEETQYF. The DNA of the CDR3 is TGTGCCATCAGTGCCACTAGCGGGGAAGAGACCCAGTACTTC.

This clone was counted a few times. V usage is TRBV6-6 and J usage is TRBJ1-2; D unclear. V gave up 6 bases and J gave up 2 bases, with 1 base separating them. The CDR3 extends over 10 amino acids. Germline V gives CDR1 MNHNY, CDR2 SVGAGI (reference sequence). The CDR3 sequence: CASRNYGYTF. The CDR3 region has the DNA TGTGCCAGCAGAAACTATGGCTACACCTTC.

This clone was counted a few times. The rearrangement links TRBV2 to TRBJ1-5; 9 bases agree with TRBD1. The CDR3 has 13 amino acids. With V trimmed by 6 bases and J by 6 bases, 3 bases remained unmatched. The germline gives CDR1 SNHLY, CDR2 FYNNEI. As DNA, the CDR3 is TGTGCCAGCAGACAGGGGGCGAGTCAGCCCCAGCATTTT. Its protein product is CASRQGASQPQHF.

The chain employs TRBV5-1 and TRBJ2-5; D gene ambiguous. V lost 1 base to trimming and J lost 1 base, with 11 bases between them. The V gene's germline CDR1 is SGHRS and CDR2 YFSETQ. The CDR3 has 15 residues. The CDR3 nucleotides are TGCGCCAGCAGCTTGTCACCGTGGGGCCAAGAGACCCAGTACTTC. Translating it yields CASSLSPWGQETQYF.

The chain combines TRBV5-1 with TRBJ1-2; D is possibly TRBD1 (5 bases). CDR3 length equals 15 residues. CDR1 and CDR2 from the germline V gene are SGHRS and YFSETQ. Trimming removed 3 bases from V and 7 bases from J, with 19 bases in between. The CDR3 DNA reads TGCGCCAGCAGCTCACGTCCGGGGCCCGGTCCTGGCTACACCTTC. Translated: CASSSRPGPGPGYTF.